The clone carrying this T cell receptor beta chain turned up a few times. What it binds is unknown. Unique molecular identifiers were affixed to discrete cDNA molecules within the library. TCRdb passed the RACE reads through MiXCR, listing each CDR3 protein once. Counted here are roughly 80,000 distinct CDR3 sequences, 8.6% occurring once; the ten biggest clones make up 1.7%. The sample belongs to a study of human T cells and chemical hapten exposure. About the research overall: Per-sample variation in TCR yield stemmed mainly from small pooled library volume differences. Findings of the study overall: TCRs whose frequency exceeded 1 in 1000 remained the same following DPC sensitization.

The length of the CDR3 is 17 residues. The germline V gene has CDR1 SQVTM and CDR2 ANQGSEA. V lost 6 bases to trimming and J lost 3 bases; unmatched junction nucleotides: 15. The time point was: healthy volunteer bleed at 6 weeks. It was unfractionated whole blood from which total RNA was extracted. This receptor was identified in a female donor in good health. Some clones in this sample may be carry-over from other donors' samples. The genes are TRBV29-1 and TRBJ2-3; 10 bases line up with TRBD1. The sequenced sample consisted of whole blood. The DNA of the CDR3 is TGCAGCGTATCCCAACCGGGACAGGGGAGGGCGACAGATACGCAGTATTTT. Translation gives CSVSQPGQGRATDTQYF.